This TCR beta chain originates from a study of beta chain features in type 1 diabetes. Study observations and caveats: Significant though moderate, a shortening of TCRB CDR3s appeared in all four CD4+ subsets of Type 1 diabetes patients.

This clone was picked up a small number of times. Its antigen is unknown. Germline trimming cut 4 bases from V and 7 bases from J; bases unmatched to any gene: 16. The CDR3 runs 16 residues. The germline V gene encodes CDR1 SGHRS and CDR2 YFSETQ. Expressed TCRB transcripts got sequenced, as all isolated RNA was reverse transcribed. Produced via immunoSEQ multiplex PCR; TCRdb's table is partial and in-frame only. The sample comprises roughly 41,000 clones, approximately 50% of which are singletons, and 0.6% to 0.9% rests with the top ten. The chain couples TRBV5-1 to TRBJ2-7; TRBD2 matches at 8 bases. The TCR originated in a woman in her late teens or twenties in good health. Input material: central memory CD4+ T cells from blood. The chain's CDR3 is CASSANLVGGEEEQYF. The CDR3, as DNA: TGCGCCAGCAGCGCGAACCTCGTCGGGGGGGAGGAAGAGCAGTACTTC.